This entry concerns a single T cell receptor beta chain. The data are from a study of T cell responses to AZD1222 COVID-19 vaccine. The assay was immunoSEQ multiplex PCR, and TCRdb's table has in-frame clones only and misses some. The table lists 160,000 or so clones, more than 85% of them singletons, with under 8% in the top ten. The V and J ends lost 6 bases and 4 bases, in that order; junction bases with no gene match: 4. CDR1 MNHEY and CDR2 SVGAGI come from the germline V gene. The CDR3 length is 15 residues. The sample consisted of peripheral blood, taken after recovery from COVID-19. This sequence originates from an adult who had recovered from COVID-19. V is TRBV6-5 and J is TRBJ2-1, with 12 bases aligning to TRBD2. CDR3 DNA sequence: TGTGCCAGCAGGCCTAGCGGGGGGGCATACAATGAGCAGTTCTTC. It codes for CASRPSGGAYNEQFF.